This T cell receptor (beta chain) was retrieved from a study of immune characteristics of hereditary and idiopathic chronic pancreatitis. In the study overall: Local pancreatic immune cells and TCRbeta repertoires were profiled in hereditary and idiopathic chronic pancreatitis and were compared with control organ donor pancreases. In total, roughly 5 control pancreases, about 7 hereditary chronic pancreatitis pancreases and about six idiopathic chronic pancreatitis pancreases underwent TCRbeta sequencing. Minimal in vitro experimental manipulation of pancreas-infiltrating T cells was the reason the gDNA-based approach was selected. Summary of the overall study and its limitations: Chronic pancreatitis caused by alcohol use was excluded from the study. Because patient tissue could be obtained only at the time of TPIAT, immune findings may have been influenced by differences in disease duration. Both chronic pancreatitis groups showed significantly increased TCRbeta repertoire diversity and reduced clonality versus controls. Among about a dozen chronic pancreatitis patients, a positive correlation was found between numbers of productive TCR rearrangements and disease severity scores. Vbeta-Jbeta gene family usage, including TRBV10, TRBV19, TRBV23 and TRBV5, differed between hereditary and idiopathic chronic pancreatitis.

V has 4 bases trimmed and J has 5 bases trimmed; junction bases matching no gene number 9. As encoded in the germline V gene, CDR1 is KGHDR while CDR2 is SFDVKD. The CDR3 contains 17 residues, cysteine and phenylalanine counted. The only DNA kept is the CDR3, 51 bases in frame from the first base. The library was obtained by the immunoSEQ multiplex PCR assay. From pancreatic genomic DNA, the TCRbeta CDR3 region and adjacent sequences were amplified and sequenced. The paper's data handling went like this. Productive clonality and productive rearrangement counts were measured along with repertoire diversity, which was expressed as a mean normalized Shannon-Wiener index. The nonparametric Mann-Whitney U test was used to compare repertoire metrics between the control and chronic pancreatitis groups. Shared clonotypes were defined as CDR3beta sequences with identical amino acid composition and length across subjects. Drawn from immuneACCESS, this table holds only the in-frame rearrangements with V and J called that TCRdb kept. Clones are partly lost; checked studies trace under half to an unresolved V gene and leave the rest unexplained. V and J calls and clone size are given by that table; D and trimming were obtained from the DNA. For this sample there are 6,000 or so clones; around 75% appear just once. The ten largest make up under 8% of the sample.

Patients undergoing total pancreatectomy with islet autotransplantation (TPIAT) were the source of the chronic pancreatitis pancreas tissue. None of the chronic pancreatitis patients included in the study had a known history of diabetes. For TCRbeta sequencing, genomic DNA was pulled straight from bulk pancreas tissue, skipping any T cell sorting. At two US centers, pancreas tissues from patients and organ donors were collected on a consecutive basis. Points on this clone: Its antigen is not yet known. Per-base quality was not reported, and no clone a single base away is much larger than it.

Sequences were obtained from pancreas tissue with hereditary chronic pancreatitis. The chain couples TRBV24-1 to TRBJ2-1, with 11 bases aligning to TRBD1. The origin of this receptor is a human donor with chronic pancreatitis. The bases are TGTGCCACCAGTGACCCCTCGGGACAGGGGGTGAACAATGAGCAGTTCTTC. This encodes CATSDPSGQGVNNEQFF.